This T cell receptor beta chain was sequenced during a study of CD8 T cells in ankylosing spondylitis. Study results and limitations: Peripheral blood held disease-linked clones only at relatively low frequency, and these were CD8+.

Scientists made TCR beta libraries using quantitative 5'-RACE with molecular barcodes. TCRdb redid the calling of the 5' RACE reads with MiXCR, one entry per CDR3 protein. The data contain some 120,000 distinct CDR3 sequences, roughly an eighth of them singletons. Trimming cost V 6 bases and J 4 bases, with 15 bases left between them. The CDR3 length is 14 residues. In germline, CDR1 is DFQATT, CDR2 SNEGSKA (reference sequence). A few counts support this clonotype. Antigen specificity is unknown. Sequencing was carried out using blood, either unsorted or a sorted T cell fraction (not recorded which). The receptor's source is a female donor with ankylosing spondylitis or in good health (not recorded which). The chain has TRBV20-1 and TRBJ2-2, with D perhaps TRBD2 (7 bases). CDR3 in amino acids: CSALGGASTGELFF. DNA of the CDR3: TGCAGTGCCCTAGGGGGGGCCTCCACCGGGGAGCTGTTTTTT.